This T cell receptor beta chain was observed in a study of molecular identifiers for immune sequencing clone quantification. This clonotype occurred a few times. CDR1 is DFQATT and CDR2 is SNEGSKA in the germline V gene (reference sequence). This CDR3 is 12 amino acids long. V was shortened by 4 bases and J by 6 bases, with 12 bases between the two germline ends. As previously described, bulk TCR libraries were made using listed TCR primers. MiXCR, run by TCRdb on the PCR reads, gives a single entry per CDR3 protein. The table has 600,000 to 650,000 distinct CDR3 sequences, nearly 20% seen once; the top ten hold 0.7% to 1%.

The rearrangement links TRBV20-1 to TRBJ1-1; maybe TRBD1 (5 bases). Material for sequencing was naive CD8+ T cells from blood, with Jurkat cell RNA spiked in. Subset reported: FACS-sorted CD8+CD4-CCR7+CD45RA+ naive T cells. This TCR was sampled from a human donor in good health. Some libraries in this study had Jurkat cell RNA spiked in. The CDR3, as DNA: TGCAGTGCTACCGGGACCCTCTCTGAAGCTTTCTTT. Residues: CSATGTLSEAFF.